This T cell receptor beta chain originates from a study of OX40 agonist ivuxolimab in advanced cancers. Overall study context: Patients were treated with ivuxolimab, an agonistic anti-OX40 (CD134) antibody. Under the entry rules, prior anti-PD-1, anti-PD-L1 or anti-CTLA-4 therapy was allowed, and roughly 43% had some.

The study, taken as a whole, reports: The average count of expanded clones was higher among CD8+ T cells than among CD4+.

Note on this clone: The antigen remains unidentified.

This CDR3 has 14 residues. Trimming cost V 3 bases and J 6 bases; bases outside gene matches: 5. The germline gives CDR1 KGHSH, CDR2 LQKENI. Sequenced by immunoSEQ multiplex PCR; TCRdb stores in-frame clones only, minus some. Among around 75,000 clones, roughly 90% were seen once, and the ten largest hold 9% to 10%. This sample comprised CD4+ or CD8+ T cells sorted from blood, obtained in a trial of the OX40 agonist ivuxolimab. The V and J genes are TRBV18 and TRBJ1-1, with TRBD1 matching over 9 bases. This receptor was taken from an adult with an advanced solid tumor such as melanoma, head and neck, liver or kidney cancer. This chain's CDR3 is CASSPNTGGSEAFF. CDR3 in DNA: TGTGCCAGCTCACCTAATACAGGGGGCTCTGAAGCTTTCTTT.